The 22 T cell receptor beta chains in this list originate from one sample, sequenced in a study of cytomegalovirus exposure and HLA in healthy donors. Profiling relied on immunoSEQ multiplex PCR, and the TCRdb table lists in-frame clones only, not all of them. The repertoire holds hundreds of thousands of clones, roughly nine tenths seen once, with around 12% in the top ten. The specimen sequenced was PBMCs. Source of these receptors: a man between 18 and 29 years old in good health and CMV-seropositive.

The V gene is TRBV19, the J gene TRBJ1-2; D is uncertain. CDR3 length: 11 residues. Trimming left V 8 bases short and J 8 bases short, with 12 bases between. The germline gives CDR1 LNHDA, CDR2 SQIVND (reference sequence). The CDR3, as DNA: TGTGCCAGTCGAAACCCCTGGGGCTACACCTTC. Its protein product is CASRNPWGYTF.

The chain combines TRBV7-9 with TRBJ1-4; D possibly corresponds to TRBD1 (5 bases). CDR1 is SEHNR and CDR2 is FQNEAQ in the germline V gene (reference sequence). V dropped 5 bases and J dropped 7 bases, with 17 bases sitting between them. This CDR3 has 15 residues. The CDR3 nucleotides read TGTGCCAGCAGCAAAATCCGGGACCGCGGTGAAAAACTGTTTTTT. Translated, it gives CASSKIRDRGEKLFF.

This sequence joins TRBV4-1 and TRBJ1-5; tentative D call: TRBD1 (6 bases). The germline V gene encodes CDR1 MGHRA and CDR2 YSYEKL. The V end lost 0 bases, the J end lost 2 bases, and 11 bases lay between the germline ends. The CDR3 length is 16 residues. CDR3 region: CASSQDQQGGNQPQHF. The CDR3 DNA reads TGCGCCAGCAGCCAAGATCAACAGGGTGGCAATCAGCCCCAGCATTTT.

The rearrangement links TRBV27 to TRBJ2-5; maybe TRBD1 (6 bases). Between the trimmed V and J ends, which lost 6 bases and 5 bases, there was a span of 13 bases. Germline loops: CDR1 MNHEY, CDR2 SMNVEV (reference sequence). There are 13 residues in the CDR3. The CDR3 spells CASRPQGEETQYF. DNA for the CDR3: TGTGCCAGCAGACCACAGGGAGAGGAGACCCAGTACTTC.

The gene calls are TRBV9 and TRBJ1-2; TRBD1 aligns across 8 bases. With V trimmed by 0 bases and J by 4 bases, 5 bases remained unmatched. CDR1 and CDR2 from the germline V gene are SGDLS and YYNGEE. This CDR3 has 15 amino acids. The CDR3 loop is CASSVAGGDPYGYTF. CDR3 in DNA: TGTGCCAGCAGCGTAGCAGGGGGCGATCCCTATGGCTACACCTTC. The variable domain in full, completed from reference TRBV9 and TRBJ1-2, reads DSGVTQTPKHLITATGQRVTLRCSPRSGDLSVYWYQQSLDQGLQFLIQYYNGEERAKGNILERFSAQQFPDLHSELNLSSLELGDSALYFCASSVAGGDPYGYTFGSGTRLTVV.

This clone turned up a few times. The chain links TRBV2 to TRBJ1-1; no clear D gene. CDR1 is SNHLY and CDR2 is FYNNEI in the germline V gene. CDR3 length: 10 residues. Trimming left V 0 bases short and J 10 bases short, with 3 bases between. The CDR3, as DNA: TGTGCCAGCAGTGAAGCGGTAGCTTTCTTT. Residues: CASSEAVAFF.

Only one count was recorded for this clone. This chain links TRBV7-2 with TRBJ2-3, with 11 bases fitting TRBD2. The CDR3 is made up of 18 amino acids. Germline trimming cut 5 bases from V and 0 bases from J; bases unmatched to any gene: 10. Germline loops: CDR1 SGHTA, CDR2 FQGNSA. CDR3 in DNA: TGTGCCAGCAGCGGACCCGGGACTAGCGGAACTAGCACAGATACGCAGTATTTT. Translated, it gives CASSGPGTSGTSTDTQYF.

The J gene is TRBJ1-1, the V gene TRBV12-5; D is possibly TRBD1 (6 bases). V was clipped by 5 bases and J by 2 bases, with 9 bases between them. Germline CDR1 LGHNT, CDR2 FRNRAP. The CDR3 is 13 residues long. The CDR3 region is CASGAGVNTEAFF. For the CDR3, the DNA is TGTGCTAGTGGTGCAGGGGTTAACACTGAAGCTTTCTTT.

V gene TRBV6-5 combines with J gene TRBJ1-2; D ambiguous. The CDR3 length is 14 residues. CDR1 MNHEY and CDR2 SVGAGI come from the germline V gene. V was pared by 6 bases and J by 2 bases, with 13 bases between. The CDR3 coding sequence is TGTGCCAGCAGCCTGACACTGGCGAACTATGGCTACACCTTC. This sequence encodes CASSLTLANYGYTF.

DNA for the CDR3: TGCAGCATGAGGGGGGGGGCAGATACGCAGTATTTT. As protein: CSMRGGADTQYF. V is TRBV29-1 and J is TRBJ2-3; maybe TRBD2 (7 bases). CDR1 SQVTM and CDR2 ANQGSEA come from the germline V gene. This CDR3 spans 12 amino acids. The V end lost 8 bases, the J end lost 4 bases, and 13 bases lay between the germline ends.

The V and J genes are TRBV18 and TRBJ2-2; D not resolved. Germline CDR1 reads KGHSH; CDR2 reads LQKENI. The CDR3 loop spans 13 amino acids. The V and J ends lost 4 bases and 8 bases respectively, with 11 bases between them. The CDR3 here is CASSLTSVGELFF. The CDR3 DNA sequence: TGTGCCAGCTCACTCACCTCCGTAGGGGAGCTGTTTTTT.

The gene calls are TRBV5-1 and TRBJ2-3; 7 nucleotides align to TRBD1. The germline gives CDR1 SGHRS, CDR2 YFSETQ. The CDR3 extends over 14 amino acids. V lost 4 bases and J lost 2; bases outside the gene matches: 4. The CDR3 loop reads CASSTGASTDTQYF. The CDR3 region has the DNA TGCGCCAGCAGCACAGGGGCCTCCACAGATACGCAGTATTTT.

The sample holds a few counts of this clone. V usage is TRBV6-1 and J usage is TRBJ1-5, with D possibly matching TRBD1 (5 bases). Germline loops: CDR1 MNHNS, CDR2 SASEGT. Between the trimmed V and J ends, which lost 1 base and 0 bases, there was a span of 7 bases. This CDR3 comprises 15 residues. The CDR3 coding sequence is TGTGCCAGCAGTGAAGGGGGCCTTAGCAATCAGCCCCAGCATTTT. It specifies CASSEGGLSNQPQHF.

The V and J genes are TRBV7-8 and TRBJ2-2; 8 bases fit TRBD1. CDR3 length: 16 residues. CDR1 is SGHVS, CDR2 FQNEAQ, per germline. V was pared by 0 bases and J by 4 bases, with 4 bases of the junction left unmatched. As DNA, the CDR3 is TGTGCCAGCAGCTTAGCCCCGACAGGGGCCACCGGGGAGCTGTTTTTT. Protein: CASSLAPTGATGELFF.

The chain employs TRBV27 and TRBJ1-1; D gene uncertain. The germline CDR1 and CDR2 sequences are MNHEY and SMNVEV (reference sequence). This CDR3 contains 14 residues. V was pared by 6 bases and J by 4 bases, with 15 bases between. The CDR3 nucleotides are TGTGCCAGCAGCGCAACCGCCCTCGGCACTGAAGCTTTCTTT. It codes for CASSATALGTEAFF.

The rearrangement joins TRBV29-1 to TRBJ2-3; D might be TRBD1 or TRBD2, each matching 6 bases. V was cut by 4 bases and J by 4 bases, with 15 bases left in between. The CDR3 extends over 14 amino acids. Germline lookup yields CDR1 SQVTM and CDR2 ANQGSEA. The CDR3 is CSVGIGGPADTQYF. The DNA of the CDR3 is TGCAGCGTTGGAATTGGGGGGCCAGCAGATACGCAGTATTTT.

The chain employs TRBV5-1 and TRBJ2-7; 8 bases line up with TRBD2. V gave up 0 bases and J gave up 7 bases; unmatched junction bases: 9. The CDR3 is 15 residues long. Germline V CDR1 and CDR2: SGHRS, YFSETQ. Written as DNA, the CDR3 is TGCGCCAGCAGCTTGGTCGGTACTAGCGGTGGTGAGCAGTACTTC. It translates to CASSLVGTSGGEQYF.

This chain joins TRBV19 and TRBJ2-7; D unresolved. Germline values: CDR1 LNHDA, CDR2 SQIVND (reference sequence). The CDR3 sequence is 14 residues long. V was shortened by 6 bases and J by 2 bases, with 14 bases between the two germline ends. CDR3 region: CASRIGSWAYEQYF. The CDR3 nucleotides read TGTGCCAGTAGGATTGGGTCGTGGGCCTACGAGCAGTACTTC.

This clone was seen only once. This chain links TRBV5-6 with TRBJ2-1; the D gene could be TRBD1 or TRBD2 (5 bases each). Germline assignment: CDR1 SGHDT and CDR2 YYEEEE. V was cut by 3 bases and J by 6 bases, with 10 bases left in between. The CDR3 length is 13 residues. The CDR3 spells CASSWDPSNEQFF. The CDR3 region has the DNA TGTGCCAGCAGCTGGGACCCGAGCAATGAGCAGTTCTTC.

The V call is TRBV6-1, the J call TRBJ1-1; D possibly corresponds to TRBD1 (6 bases). There are 14 residues in the CDR3. V lost 8 bases and J lost 10, with 23 bases in between. Germline loops: CDR1 MNHNS, CDR2 SASEGT. As DNA, the CDR3 is TGTGCCAGCCCCTCCCAGACAGGTCTGGTATCAGCTTTCTTT. The encoded protein is CASPSQTGLVSAFF.

The chain has TRBV6-4 and TRBJ1-5; D ambiguous. Germline CDR1 reads MRHNA; CDR2 reads SNTAGT. The CDR3 spans 15 residues. The V gene lost 9 bases and the J gene lost 1 base, with 16 bases spanning the gap. The CDR3 loop reads CARSIWTGSNQPQHF. The CDR3 bases are TGTGCCAGGAGTATTTGGACGGGGAGCAATCAGCCCCAGCATTTT.

This chain uses TRBV5-6 with TRBJ2-5; D may be TRBD2 (6 bases). This CDR3 is built from 14 residues. Trimming took off 3 bases at V and 1 base at J, with 10 bases between the two ends. CDR1 is SGHDT, CDR2 YYEEEE, per germline. The CDR3 nucleotides read TGTGCCAGCAGCTCGGGAGCAGGCCAAGAGACCCAGTACTTC. Its protein is CASSSGAGQETQYF.